One sample yielded the 9 T cell receptor beta chains listed below, sequenced in a study of shared clonotypes between healthy human individuals. This table comes from immunoSEQ multiplex PCR, and its TCRdb copy is limited to in-frame clones, with some not included. Here the sample spans 2 million or so clones, 85% to 95% being singletons. Sequencing was done on a sample of naive CD4+ T cells sorted from blood. Subset meaning: CD45RA+ positively selected. The receptors originated from a man in his late teens or twenties in good health.

V is TRBV5-1 and J is TRBJ1-6; D is unclear. The CDR3 totals 16 residues. CDR1 is SGHRS, CDR2 YFSETQ, per germline. V was trimmed by 4 bases and J by 7 bases, leaving 18 bases between them. The CDR3: CASSLEAAVGNSPLHF. The CDR3, as DNA: TGCGCCAGCAGCCTGGAGGCAGCGGTTGGCAATTCACCCCTCCACTTT.

V and J are TRBV11-2 and TRBJ2-2; the D gene is possibly TRBD1 (5 bases). Looked up from germline, CDR1 is SGHAT and CDR2 is FQNNGV. CDR3 length: 15 residues. With 5 bases removed from V and 8 bases from J, the gap between germline ends came to 18 bases. The CDR3 DNA is TGTGCCAGCAGCCCAGTTCTTCAGGGAACTGGGGAGCTGTTTTTT. This codes for CASSPVLQGTGELFF.

The chain carries TRBV30 and TRBJ1-6; no firm D call. The length of the CDR3 is 12 residues. CDR1 is GTSNPN and CDR2 is SVGIG in the germline V gene (reference sequence). The ends were cut back, 2 bases at V and 12 bases at J, with 11 bases in the middle. The CDR3 DNA is TGTGCCTGGAGTCCAACACACGGACCCCTCCACTTT. This gives the protein CAWSPTHGPLHF.

This chain links TRBV2 with TRBJ1-1, with D possibly TRBD1 on 5 matching bases. V lost 6 bases and J lost 1, with 15 bases in between. CDR3 length: 15 residues. The germline V gene encodes CDR1 SNHLY and CDR2 FYNNEI. The CDR3 loop is CASRGRTKPNTEAFF. The CDR3 bases are TGTGCCAGCAGGGGGAGGACAAAGCCGAACACTGAAGCTTTCTTT.

The V and J genes are TRBV19 and TRBJ1-1, with TRBD1 as a possible D gene (5 bases). Germline V gene lookup returns CDR1 LNHDA and CDR2 SQIVND (reference sequence). The CDR3 runs 15 residues. V lost 4 bases to trimming and J lost 1 base, with 13 bases between them. CDR3 protein: CASSTAAGTNTEAFF. The CDR3 DNA is TGTGCCAGTAGTACCGCGGCGGGGACGAACACTGAAGCTTTCTTT.

The chain employs TRBV27 and TRBJ2-7, with D unresolved. Per germline, CDR1 MNHEY and CDR2 SMNVEV (reference sequence). This CDR3 is built from 13 residues. The ends were cut back, 3 bases at V and 5 bases at J, with 11 bases in the middle. CDR3 residues: CASSFRRTHEQYF. The DNA of the CDR3 is TGTGCCAGCAGTTTTCGTAGGACCCACGAGCAGTACTTC.

This chain joins TRBV4-3 and TRBJ2-5; TRBD2 aligns across 7 bases. This CDR3 region has 16 residues. The germline gives CDR1 LGHNA, CDR2 YSLEER. V lost 0 bases to trimming and J lost 5 bases; unmatched junction nucleotides: 9. CDR3: CASSQDFAGVGETQYF. The CDR3 DNA follows: TGCGCCAGCAGCCAAGACTTCGCGGGAGTGGGGGAGACCCAGTACTTC.

This sequence joins TRBV29-1 and TRBJ2-7; D might be TRBD2 (6 bases). There are 12 residues in the CDR3. Germline values: CDR1 SQVTM, CDR2 ANQGSEA. Trimming shortened V by 4 bases and J by 5 bases, and 12 bases separated the two germline ends. CDR3 loop: CSVVVAANEQYF. In DNA form, the CDR3 reads TGCAGCGTTGTGGTAGCGGCGAACGAGCAGTACTTC.

V gene TRBV27 combines with J gene TRBJ2-1; 12 nucleotides align to TRBD2. The CDR3 runs 18 residues. V was pared by 4 bases and J by 6 bases, with 13 bases of the junction left unmatched. CDR1 and CDR2 (germline): MNHEY, SMNVEV (reference sequence). The CDR3 here is CASSSHWTSGKILNEQFF. The CDR3 DNA is TGTGCCAGCAGTTCCCACTGGACTAGCGGGAAGATTCTCAATGAGCAGTTCTTC.